These 19 T cell receptor beta chains were all obtained from the same sample, sequenced in a study of regulatory T cells in long-lasting Graves disease. Time point given: persistent/refractory GD, antithyroid drugs over 5 years with positive TRAb. RNA isolated from PBMCs was used to make the TCR library. TCR beta libraries were built with iRepertoire HTBI primers and Arm-PCR of CDR3 regions. MiXCR, run by TCRdb on the multiplex PCR reads, gives a single entry per CDR3 protein. The sample has approximately 500,000 distinct CDR3 sequences, roughly 21% seen once; the top ten hold more than 6%. Sequences were derived from peripheral blood mononuclear cells (PBMCs), sampled when the disease was refractory, from a patient treated with antithyroid drugs. These receptors were collected from a female donor with Graves disease.

The genes are TRBV6-2 or TRBV6-3 and TRBJ1-2, with 7 bases fitting TRBD1. The germline CDR1 and CDR2 sequences are MNHEY and SVGEGT. The junction had 7 bases not matched to a gene; V was cut back by 5 bases and J by 1 base. The CDR3 sequence is 15 residues long. CDR3 sequence reads: CASSNLGQDNYGYTF. As DNA, the CDR3 is TGTGCCAGCAGTAACCTCGGACAGGATAACTATGGCTACACCTTC.

This clonotype was seen at least ten times. This rearrangement joins TRBV27 to TRBJ1-5, with D unresolved. CDR3 length equals 14 residues. Trimming cost V 6 bases and J 7 bases, with 16 bases left between them. Germline V gene lookup returns CDR1 MNHEY and CDR2 SMNVEV (reference sequence). In DNA form, the CDR3 reads TGTGCCAGCAGCCCACGGTCCACGGGCCAGCCCCAGCATTTT. It encodes CASSPRSTGQPQHF.

At least ten counts were recorded for this clonotype. This chain uses TRBV6-2 or TRBV6-3 with TRBJ2-7; either TRBD1 or TRBD2 may fit D (5 bases each). CDR3 length equals 16 residues. CDR1 is MNHEY, CDR2 SVGEGT, per germline. The V end was cut by 2 bases, the J end by 5 bases, with 19 bases between. The CDR3 DNA sequence: TGTGCCAGCAGTTACGCCGGGACGTTGCCCAGGGACGAGCAGTACTTC. It specifies CASSYAGTLPRDEQYF.

This chain links TRBV3-1 with TRBJ1-3; a possible D gene is TRBD1 (6 bases). Trimming left V 0 bases short and J 4 bases short, with 7 bases between. This CDR3 has 14 residues. From germline, CDR1 is LGHDT and CDR2 YNNKEL (reference sequence). For the CDR3, the DNA is TGTGCCAGCAGCCAAGACGACAGGGGAAACACCATATATTTT. This sequence encodes CASSQDDRGNTIYF.

This chain uses TRBV20-1 with TRBJ2-3; D is perhaps TRBD1 (6 bases). CDR1 is DFQATT and CDR2 is SNEGSKA in the germline V gene (reference sequence). Between the trimmed V and J ends, which lost 6 bases and 1 base, there was a span of 17 bases. This CDR3 spans 15 amino acids. CDR3 DNA: TGCAGTGCAAAGGGGCCTTGGACAGGCACAGATACGCAGTATTTT. Translation gives CSAKGPWTGTDTQYF.

The chain is built from TRBV29-1 and TRBJ2-5, with D maybe TRBD2 (7 bases). This CDR3 has 13 residues. Germline V CDR1 and CDR2: SQVTM, ANQGSEA. Trimming cost V 7 bases and J 5 bases, with 17 bases left between them. CDR3 nucleotides: TGCAGCGCCCGGGGGGCCAGGGATGAGACCCAGTACTTC. This encodes CSARGARDETQYF.

The chain has TRBV5-1 and TRBJ1-6, with D possibly TRBD1 on 6 matching bases. CDR1 is SGHRS and CDR2 is YFSETQ in the germline V gene. V lost 6 bases and J 7 bases, leaving 17 bases between the germline ends. There are 15 residues in the CDR3. The CDR3 here is CASNWTAAGNSPLHF. CDR3 nucleotide sequence: TGCGCCAGCAACTGGACAGCCGCCGGGAATTCACCCCTCCACTTT.

This clonotype was counted at least ten times. This chain uses TRBV20-1 with TRBJ2-4, with 10 nucleotides matching TRBD1. The CDR3 length is 12 residues. Looked up from germline, CDR1 is DFQATT and CDR2 is SNEGSKA (reference sequence). V lost 6 bases and J lost 8; bases outside the gene matches: 4. CDR3 bases: TGCAGTGCCGGACAGGGGGTTGACATTCAGTACTTC. This encodes CSAGQGVDIQYF.

Notes on this clonotype: This may stem from a read error, because a much larger clone lies one nucleotide away. The V gene is TRBV2, the J gene TRBJ2-2; D unclear. The CDR3 consists of 12 residues. V dropped 7 bases and J dropped 6 bases, with 9 bases sitting between them. Per germline, CDR1 SNHLY and CDR2 FYNNEI. The CDR3 nucleotides are TGTGCCAGCACCCCGGGTTCCGGGGAGCTGTTTTTT. Protein sequence: CASTPGSGELFF.

This clonotype was seen a few times. The V gene is TRBV5-5, the J gene TRBJ1-5; weak D call: TRBD1 (6 bases). This CDR3 is built from 14 residues. Per germline, CDR1 SGHKS and CDR2 YYEKEE (reference sequence). V lost 4 bases, J lost 5 bases, and 13 bases lay in between. CDR3 nucleotide sequence: TGTGCCAGCAGCCCGCTTCCAGGGGATCAGCCCCAGCATTTT. Residues: CASSPLPGDQPQHF. The complete variable domain, with remaining parts taken from reference TRBV5-5 and TRBJ1-5, reads DAGVTQSPTHLIKTRGQQVTLRCSPISGHKSVSWYQQVLGQGPQFIFQYYEKEERGRGNFPDRFSARQFPNYSSELNVNALLLGDSALYLCASSPLPGDQPQHFGDGTRLSIL.

With respect to this clonotype: With a much larger clone just one base away, this may be a read error. The chain carries TRBV2 and TRBJ1-1, with TRBD1 identical over 7 bases. Germline CDR1 SNHLY, CDR2 FYNNEI. This CDR3 region has 17 residues. Written as DNA, the CDR3 is TGTGCCGGCAGCACACAGGGGTTACTTGTCATGAACACTGAAGCTTTCTTT. Encoded protein: CAGSTQGLLVMNTEAFF.

The chain is built from TRBV5-1 and TRBJ2-2; tentatively, D is TRBD2 (6 bases). This CDR3 is built from 15 residues. Between the trimmed V and J ends, which lost 0 bases and 4 bases, there was a span of 10 bases. CDR1 is SGHRS and CDR2 is YFSETQ in the germline V gene. The CDR3 bases are TGCGCCAGCAGCTTGGGACTAGGGACCACCGGGGAGCTGTTTTTT. Protein product: CASSLGLGTTGELFF.

This clonotype has only a few counts. The DNA of the CDR3 is TGTGCCAGCAGTTATGGAGCGGATAGCACAGATACGCAGTATTTT. It yields the protein CASSYGADSTDTQYF. The chain couples TRBV28 to TRBJ2-3; D possibly corresponds to TRBD2 (5 bases). Looked up from germline, CDR1 is MDHEN and CDR2 is SYDVKM. The V end lost 4 bases, the J end lost 0 bases, and 11 bases lay between the germline ends. The CDR3 has 15 amino acids.

The V gene is TRBV5-1, the J gene TRBJ2-7; 10 nucleotides agree with TRBD1. Germline CDR1 reads SGHRS; CDR2 reads YFSETQ. V lost 5 bases to trimming and J lost 4 bases; unmatched junction nucleotides: 9. The length of the CDR3 is 15 residues. CDR3: CASRYQPGQGYEQYF. CDR3 DNA: TGCGCCAGCAGATACCAACCGGGACAGGGGTACGAGCAGTACTTC.

This clonotype appeared many times. The chain links TRBV28 to TRBJ1-2, with TRBD1 as a possible D gene (6 bases). Per germline, CDR1 MDHEN and CDR2 SYDVKM. The V gene lost 6 bases and the J gene lost 3 bases, with 17 bases spanning the gap. The CDR3 is made up of 15 amino acids. CDR3 DNA sequence: TGTGCCAGCAGGCCTGCTACAGGGCTTCACTATGGCTACACCTTC. Translation gives CASRPATGLHYGYTF.

To note about this clonotype: A much larger clone is a single base away; this may be a read error. The CDR3 ends on some other residue instead of the conserved phenylalanine or tryptophan, so this is likely a read error. The gene calls are TRBV7-9 and TRBJ1-2; D is uncertain. V dropped 5 bases and J dropped 3 bases, with 10 bases sitting between them. This CDR3 is 13 amino acids long. Germline loops: CDR1 SEHNR, CDR2 FQNEAQ (reference sequence). CDR3 protein: CASSPPTHYGYTL. Here the CDR3 DNA reads TGTGCCAGCAGCCCACCTACCCACTATGGCTACACCCTC.

This chain joins TRBV6-1 and TRBJ2-5; D is possibly TRBD1 or TRBD2 (5 bases each). Germline CDR1 and CDR2: MNHNS and SASEGT. Trimming left V 5 bases short and J 3 bases short, with 13 bases between. The CDR3 length is 14 residues. The CDR3 DNA follows: TGTGCCAGCAGTACCGGGACGGCGGAAGAGACCCAGTACTTC. Its protein is CASSTGTAEETQYF.

The chain couples TRBV19 to TRBJ1-2; no clear D gene. The CDR3 has 14 amino acids. CDR1 and CDR2 from the germline V gene are LNHDA and SQIVND (reference sequence). V was trimmed by 6 bases and J by 0 bases, leaving 11 bases between them. In DNA, the CDR3 is TGTGCCAGTAGGAAACAGTCCACTAACTATGGCTACACCTTC. Translation gives CASRKQSTNYGYTF.

With respect to this clonotype: Since a much larger clone is just one base distant, this may be a read error. This sequence joins TRBV24-1 and TRBJ2-1; 10 nucleotides line up with TRBD1. The closer fit of TRBJ2-5 to the DNA end suggests the J call may be wrong. The CDR3 runs 14 residues. The germline CDR1 and CDR2 sequences are KGHDR and SFDVKD. The CDR3 bases are TGTGCCACCAGTAATCCAGGGACAGGGGAGGCCCAGTACTTC. Its translation: CATSNPGTGEAQYF.